This TCR beta chain was identified in a study of T cell changes during pregnancy in multiple sclerosis. The CDR3 is 13 amino acids. CDR1 and CDR2 from the germline V gene are MGHDK and SYGVNS. V was pared by 2 bases and J by 7 bases, with 11 bases between. Data came from immunoSEQ multiplex PCR; TCRdb stores just in-frame clones and leaves some out. The sample consists of tens of thousands of clones, about 93% of them appearing once. The sequence came from a female donor with multiple sclerosis, enrolled in a pregnancy study. The chain joins TRBV25-1 to TRBJ1-2; no definite D call. The input for sequencing was CD8+ T cells from peripheral blood mononuclear cells, taken in the third trimester of pregnancy. DNA of the CDR3: TGTGCCAGCAGTGAACGGGGTGTGGGTGGCTACACCTTC. As protein: CASSERGVGGYTF.